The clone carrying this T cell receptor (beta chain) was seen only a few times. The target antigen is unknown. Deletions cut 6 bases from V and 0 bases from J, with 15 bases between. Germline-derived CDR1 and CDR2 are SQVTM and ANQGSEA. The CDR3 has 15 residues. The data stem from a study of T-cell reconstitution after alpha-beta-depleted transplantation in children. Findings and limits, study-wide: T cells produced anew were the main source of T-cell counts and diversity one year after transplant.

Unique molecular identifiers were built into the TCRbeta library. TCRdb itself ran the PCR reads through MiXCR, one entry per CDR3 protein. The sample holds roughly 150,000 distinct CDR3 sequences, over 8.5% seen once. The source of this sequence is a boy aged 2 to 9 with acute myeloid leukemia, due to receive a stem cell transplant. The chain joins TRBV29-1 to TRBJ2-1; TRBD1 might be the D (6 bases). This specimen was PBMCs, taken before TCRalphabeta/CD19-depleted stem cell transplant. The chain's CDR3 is CSVSGAASSYNEQFF. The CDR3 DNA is TGCAGCGTCTCAGGGGCGGCGAGCTCCTACAATGAGCAGTTCTTC.